The rows below give T cell receptor beta chains drawn from one sample of a study of shared clonotypes between healthy human individuals. This table comes from immunoSEQ multiplex PCR, and its TCRdb copy is limited to in-frame clones, with some not included. The sample holds some 500,000 clones, about 96% seen once. Specimen: naive CD4+ T cells sorted from blood. The source is a woman aged 25 to 45 in good health. Each CDR3 is given with its conserved first and last residue. Each record gives: CDR3 DNA, CDR3 protein, clone size, D gene, V gene, J gene. D genes are given only for firm matches. Not all rows give a size; the values are once, few, many and, for expanded clones, a class.

TGCGCCAGCAGCTCCCGGGGCTACGTAAGGGGCAACACTGAAGCTTTCTTT	CASSSRGYVRGNTEAFF	-	-	TRBV5-1	TRBJ1-1
TGTGCCAGCAGCTTGGTACAGGGGGACACTGAAGCTTTCTTT	CASSLVQGDTEAFF	-	TRBD1	TRBV5-6	TRBJ1-1
TGTGCCAGCAGTTTAAGGGGACAGCTCGGGAACACTGAAGCTTTCTTT	CASSLRGQLGNTEAFF	-	TRBD1	TRBV28	TRBJ1-1
TGCGCCAGCAGCCAAGATGAGAGGGGCCGGGAGCAGTTCTTC	CASSQDERGREQFF	-	-	TRBV4-1	TRBJ2-1
TGTGCCACCAGCAGAGACGAGACCCAGTACTTC	CATSRDETQYF	-	-	TRBV15	TRBJ2-5
TGCGCCAGCAGCTTGGGGCCCACTAGCGGGAGCTACGAGCAGTACTTC	CASSLGPTSGSYEQYF	-	TRBD2	TRBV5-1	TRBJ2-7
TGTGCCAGCAGCTCGATGGCAGGATATTCCTACGAGCAGTACTTC	CASSSMAGYSYEQYF	once	-	TRBV7-2	TRBJ2-7
TGTGCCAGCAGTTCTCGGGAGGGGCCCTACGAGCAGTACTTC	CASSSREGPYEQYF	-	TRBD2	TRBV2	TRBJ2-7
TGTGCCAGCAGCCGTTCCTACGAGCAGTACTTC	CASSRSYEQYF	-	-	TRBV5-6	TRBJ2-7
TGTGCCTGGAGTGTACTGGGGCCCGAACACACAGATACGCAGTATTTT	CAWSVLGPEHTDTQYF	-	-	TRBV30	TRBJ2-3
TGTGCCATCAGCAAGCAAGGGAACACCGGGGAGCTGTTTTTT	CAISKQGNTGELFF	-	-	TRBV10-3	TRBJ2-2
TGTGCCAGCAAAAGGACAGGGGGCGAGAACACTGAAGCTTTCTTT	CASKRTGGENTEAFF	-	TRBD1	TRBV6-4	TRBJ1-1
TGTGCCAGCAGCTTGGGAGGGGGGCAAGAGACCCAGTACTTC	CASSLGGGQETQYF	-	-	TRBV7-7	TRBJ2-5
TGTGCCAGTAGTAGCCTCACAGGGGCGACCATGAACACTGAAGCTTTCTTT	CASSSLTGATMNTEAFF	-	TRBD1	TRBV19	TRBJ1-1
TGTGCCAGCAGTTCAGGGACTAATGAAAAACTGTTTTTT	CASSSGTNEKLFF	few	-	TRBV27	TRBJ1-4
TGCGCCAGCAGCCAAGACGTGTGGGGCACTGAAGCTTTCTTT	CASSQDVWGTEAFF	-	-	TRBV4-1	TRBJ1-1
TGTGCCATCAGTGAGACAGGGGGAACTCAGCCCCAGCATTTT	CAISETGGTQPQHF	few	TRBD1	TRBV10-3	TRBJ1-5
TGTGCCAGCAGCCCCCGGGACCTCAATGAGCAGTTCTTC	CASSPRDLNEQFF	-	-	TRBV6-6	TRBJ2-1
TGCGCCAGCAGCTTGGCCGGACAGGGCCCACTTAACTATGGCTACACCTTC	CASSLAGQGPLNYGYTF	-	TRBD1	TRBV5-1	TRBJ1-2
TGCGCCAGCAGTGAGTCGGGACTAGCGGGATCCTACGAGCAGTACTTC	CASSESGLAGSYEQYF	-	TRBD2	TRBV10-1	TRBJ2-7
TGTGCCAGCAGCCGCACTAGCGCCCCGAACACCGGGGAGCTGTTTTTT	CASSRTSAPNTGELFF	-	TRBD2	TRBV11-2	TRBJ2-2
TGTGCCAGCAGTGAGGGAGGAATACCGGGGGGGAACATTCAGTACTTC	CASSEGGIPGGNIQYF	-	TRBD2	TRBV25-1	TRBJ2-4
TGTGCCAGCAGGACGACGACTAGGGACCCCTACGAGCAGTACTTC	CASRTTTRDPYEQYF	once	-	TRBV28	TRBJ2-7
TGTGCCAGCAGCCAAACTGAATACACTGAAGCTTTCTTT	CASSQTEYTEAFF	-	-	TRBV4-2	TRBJ1-1
TGTGCCAGCAGCTTCCGGGTTATTGGCGGAAATGAGCAGTTCTTC	CASSFRVIGGNEQFF	-	-	TRBV5-4	TRBJ2-1
TGTGCCAGCAGCGCACAGGGTCTCGATCAGCCCCAGCATTTT	CASSAQGLDQPQHF	few	-	TRBV2	TRBJ1-5
TGTGCCAGCTCACCTCCCTCGGTCACCGGGGAGCTGTTTTTT	CASSPPSVTGELFF	-	-	TRBV18	TRBJ2-2
TGTGCCAGCTCGGACAGGGGAAATCAGCCCCAGCATTTT	CASSDRGNQPQHF	-	TRBD1	TRBV2	TRBJ1-5
TGTGCCAGCTTCGGGGTGGACGAGCAGTACTTC	CASFGVDEQYF	few	-	TRBV6-5	TRBJ2-7
TGTGCCAGCAGCTTGTCCCCGAACACTGAAGCTTTCTTT	CASSLSPNTEAFF	-	-	TRBV5-4	TRBJ1-1
TGTGCCAGCAATTCCCCCGGCGGGATAGGCCGCAATGAGCAGTTCTTC	CASNSPGGIGRNEQFF	-	-	TRBV28	TRBJ2-1
TGTGCCAGCAGTTTTGGGATACAGGAGACCCAGTACTTC	CASSFGIQETQYF	-	-	TRBV6-6	TRBJ2-5
TGTGCCAGCAGTTTGGGCGGACAGGGGGGCACAGATACGCAGTATTTT	CASSLGGQGGTDTQYF	-	TRBD1	TRBV28	TRBJ2-3
TGTGCCAGCAGCTTTAATCCTACTAGCACAGATACGCAGTATTTT	CASSFNPTSTDTQYF	-	-	TRBV7-2	TRBJ2-3
TGTGCCAGCAGCGTGGGAGTCCAAGAGACCCAGTACTTC	CASSVGVQETQYF	-	-	TRBV9	TRBJ2-5
TGCGCCAGCAGCTTGAGGCCACCGGGACAGGTTGGCGATGAGCAGTTCTTC	CASSLRPPGQVGDEQFF	-	TRBD1	TRBV5-1	TRBJ2-1
TGTGCCAGTAGTAATACAGGGTCCTACGAGCAGTACTTC	CASSNTGSYEQYF	once	-	TRBV19	TRBJ2-7
TGTGCCAGCTCATCGACACAGGGGAGGAACACCGGGGAGCTGTTTTTT	CASSSTQGRNTGELFF	-	TRBD1	TRBV18	TRBJ2-2
TGTGCCAGCAGCTTAGCTGGCCGGGACGGATCCTACGAGCAGTACTTC	CASSLAGRDGSYEQYF	-	-	TRBV7-9	TRBJ2-7
TGTGCCAGCAGCCGTACTACGCCAGACTACGAGCAGTACTTC	CASSRTTPDYEQYF	-	-	TRBV11-2	TRBJ2-7
TGTGCCAGCAGCCTGACGACTAGCGGGAGTCAGAATGAGCAGTTCTTC	CASSLTTSGSQNEQFF	once	TRBD2	TRBV28	TRBJ2-1
TGTGCCAGCAGTTTCCAGGGGGTCATCGAGCAGTACTTC	CASSFQGVIEQYF	-	TRBD1	TRBV28	TRBJ2-7
TGTGCCAGCAGTTCCGGGGACCATTACAATGAGCAGTTCTTC	CASSSGDHYNEQFF	once	-	TRBV28	TRBJ2-1
TGTGCCTGTACGGGACAGAATAATTCACCCCTCCACTTT	CACTGQNNSPLHF	-	TRBD1	TRBV30	TRBJ1-6
TGTGCCAGCAATACAGGGTCTATTAATTCACCCCTCCACTTT	CASNTGSINSPLHF	once	-	TRBV2	TRBJ1-6
TGTGCCAGCAGTTACTCTCGGGACAGAAGGGAGACCCAGTACTTC	CASSYSRDRRETQYF	few	TRBD1	TRBV6-5	TRBJ2-5
TGCGCCAGCAGTTCGGACACCTCCTACGAGCAGTACTTC	CASSSDTSYEQYF	-	-	TRBV10-1	TRBJ2-7
TGTGCCAGCAGTTCCTTAAAGGTAGCGCCTCACGAGCAGTACTTC	CASSSLKVAPHEQYF	-	-	TRBV27	TRBJ2-7
TGTGCCAGCAGCGCGTTCAGCGGGGGCCAAGAGACCCAGTACTTC	CASSAFSGGQETQYF	-	TRBD2	TRBV9	TRBJ2-5
TGTGCCAGCAGTGGACTAGCGCACCCCTCCTACGAGCAGTACTTC	CASSGLAHPSYEQYF	-	TRBD2	TRBV6-1	TRBJ2-7
TGTGCCAGCAGGAGAGGGGGCCGTGCCTACGAGCAGTACTTC	CASRRGGRAYEQYF	-	TRBD1	TRBV14	TRBJ2-7
TGCGCCAGCAGCCAGTTGGGCAGTCGAAACTATGGCTACACCTTC	CASSQLGSRNYGYTF	-	-	TRBV4-1	TRBJ1-2
TGTGCCAGCAGTGAGGGGAGGTCCTACAATGAGCAGTTCTTC	CASSEGRSYNEQFF	-	-	TRBV2	TRBJ2-1
TGTGCCAGCAGTCATAGCCCATATGGCTACACCTTC	CASSHSPYGYTF	-	-	TRBV28	TRBJ1-2
TGTGCCAGCGGACTACAGGGGAACACCGGGGAGCTGTTTTTT	CASGLQGNTGELFF	-	-	TRBV6-1	TRBJ2-2
TGTGCCAGCAGCTTAGTCCCGGGAGAGGGGTACGAGCAGTACTTC	CASSLVPGEGYEQYF	-	-	TRBV11-2	TRBJ2-7
TGTGCCAGCAGCCAAGAGACAGGGGGCGCCGGTGAGCAGTTCTTC	CASSQETGGAGEQFF	-	TRBD1	TRBV4-2	TRBJ2-1
TGTGCCAGCAGTGAAGTTGAGCGGGTAAGATACAATGAGCAGTTCTTC	CASSEVERVRYNEQFF	-	-	TRBV6-1	TRBJ2-1
TGCAGCGTTGATCTCGACAGGGGGCAGTCCGATACGCAGTATTTT	CSVDLDRGQSDTQYF	-	TRBD1	TRBV29-1	TRBJ2-3